The rows below give T cell receptor beta chains drawn from one sample of a study of T cell responses to AZD1222 COVID-19 vaccine. Using immunoSEQ multiplex PCR, the repertoire was profiled, and TCRdb retains in-frame clones only, with some absent. Of fewer than 130,000 clones in the sample, about 90% were seen once. Sequences were derived from peripheral blood, sampled 28 days after the second AZD1222 dose. The receptors come from an adult who received the AZD1222 COVID-19 vaccine. The CDR3 runs from the conserved cysteine through the conserved F or W. Each record gives: J gene, clone size, V gene, D gene, CDR3 DNA, CDR3 protein. A D gene is named only where the DNA matches it firmly. Expanded clones are given a class, and other clones once, few, many or no size at all.

>TRBJ1-1|.|TRBV4-2|TRBD1
TGTGCCAGCAGCCCGCTGAGACAGGGGACTGAAGCTTTCTTT
CASSPLRQGTEAFF
>TRBJ2-3|.|TRBV14|.
TGTGCCAGCAGCCACACAGATACGCAGTATTTT
CASSHTDTQYF
>TRBJ2-7|few|TRBV27|TRBD2
TGTGCCAGCAGGGGTAGCGGGAGGCCCTCCTACGAGCAGTACTTC
CASRGSGRPSYEQYF
>TRBJ2-3|.|TRBV29-1|.
TGCAGCGTTGAGAGAGGGACCACGAGTACAGATACGCAGTATTTT
CSVERGTTSTDTQYF
>TRBJ1-1|.|TRBV11-3|.
TGTGCCAGCAGCTTAGCTGGGGGCACTGAAGCTTTCTTT
CASSLAGGTEAFF
>TRBJ2-1|.|TRBV19|TRBD2
TGTGCCAGTACCAAGGGGACTAGCGGGGAGGGGAATGAGCAGTTCTTC
CASTKGTSGEGNEQFF
>TRBJ1-2|few|TRBV7-9|.
TGTGCCAGCAGCCAGGGGCCCTATGGCTACACCTTC
CASSQGPYGYTF
>TRBJ1-2|.|TRBV7-3|.
TGTGCCAGCAGCCCGGACAGAAACTATGGCTACACCTTC
CASSPDRNYGYTF
>TRBJ1-2|.|TRBV7-9|.
TGTGCCAGCAGCCCAATTTCCCGAAACCTGGGTGGCTACACCTTC
CASSPISRNLGGYTF
>TRBJ2-1|.|TRBV5-1|TRBD1
TGCGCCAGCCCCGCCGGGACAGGGATCCACAATGAGCAGTTCTTC
CASPAGTGIHNEQFF
>TRBJ1-6|once|TRBV6-5|.
TGTGCCAGCAGTTACTCGATCTGGGTTGCTTCACCCCTCCACTTT
CASSYSIWVASPLHF
>TRBJ1-3|.|TRBV7-9|.
TGTGCCAGCAGCTCGACCCTCGGAAACACCATATATTTT
CASSSTLGNTIYF
>TRBJ2-7|.|TRBV5-1|TRBD2
TGCGCCAGCAGCTTGGCCGTGACTAGCGGCTCCTACGAGCAGTACTTC
CASSLAVTSGSYEQYF
>TRBJ1-5|.|TRBV19|.
TGTGCCAGTAGCGGACGGCCGTGGTTGCAGCATTTT
CASSGRPWLQHF
>TRBJ2-7|.|TRBV27|.
TGTGCCACCCCCGTGGGGGGGCCTTCCTACGAGCAGTACTTC
CATPVGGPSYEQYF
>TRBJ1-2|.|TRBV5-1|TRBD1
TGCGCCAGCAGCTCCTCAACCGGGACAGGGGGACTCTATGGCTACACCTTC
CASSSSTGTGGLYGYTF
>TRBJ1-1|.|TRBV5-8|TRBD1
TGTGCCAGCAGCTGGGGGACAGGGGGCCCTGAAGCTTTCTTT
CASSWGTGGPEAFF
>TRBJ2-1|.|TRBV11-3|TRBD2
TGTGCCAGCGACCCGCGCGGGGGGGGCCTATACAATGAGCAGTTCTTC
CASDPRGGGLYNEQFF
>TRBJ2-6|.|TRBV5-1|.
TGCGCCAGCAGCTTACAGGGTTCCGGGGCCAACGTCCTGACTTTC
CASSLQGSGANVLTF
>TRBJ2-3|.|TRBV27|TRBD2
TGTGCCAGCAGTCCGGACAGGGGAAGGCTAGCGGGAGGATGGGGAGATACGCAGTATTTT
CASSPDRGRLAGGWGDTQYF
>TRBJ2-2|.|TRBV6-1|.
TGTGCCAGCAGTGAAGTGCGTGCCCCCGGGGAGCTGTTTTTT
CASSEVRAPGELFF
>TRBJ1-2|few|TRBV5-4|TRBD1
TGTGCCAGCAGCTTGGGACAGGGTGTAGACTATGGCTACACCTTC
CASSLGQGVDYGYTF
>TRBJ2-7|.|TRBV28|TRBD2
TGTGCCAGCAGTTTGTCGGCCGGGAGGGCCTCGGGAGAGCAGTACTTC
CASSLSAGRASGEQYF
>TRBJ1-2|once|TRBV28|.
TGTGCCATCCGGGACCCCAGTACCCTTAACTATGGCTACACCTTC
CAIRDPSTLNYGYTF
>TRBJ1-3|.|TRBV6-5|TRBD1
TGTGCCAGCAGTCGACAGGGAGTAAACACCATATATTTT
CASSRQGVNTIYF
>TRBJ2-7|.|TRBV5-1|TRBD2
TGCGCCAGCAGTCAGACTAGCGGGAGGGCCTGGGCCATCGAGCAGTACTTC
CASSQTSGRAWAIEQYF
>TRBJ2-1|.|TRBV4-1|.
TGCGCCAGCAGCCAAGTTTTCCAGCGCGACACACAAAATGAGCAGTTCTTC
CASSQVFQRDTQNEQFF
>TRBJ2-3|.|TRBV12-5|.
TGTGCTAGTGGTTTGGTACCCAACACAGATACGCAGTATTTT
CASGLVPNTDTQYF
>TRBJ2-5|.|TRBV5-4|.
TGTGCCAGCAGCTCTAAGTTTCAAGAGACCCAGTACTTC
CASSSKFQETQYF
>TRBJ2-1|.|TRBV3-1/TRBV3-2|TRBD2
TGTGCCAGCAGCACCCGACTAGCTAGTGAGCAGTTCTTC
CASSTRLASEQFF
>TRBJ1-4|.|TRBV19|.
TGTGCAGTCAAAGGGCGCGGGACTAATGAAAAACTGTTTTTT
CAVKGRGTNEKLFF
>TRBJ1-1|.|TRBV13|.
TGTGCCAGCAGCTCCTGGGCGGGGAGCACTGAAGCTTTCTTT
CASSSWAGSTEAFF
>TRBJ2-1|.|TRBV9|TRBD1
TGTGCCAGCAGTCCGGGACAGGGTTACAATGAGCAGTTCTTC
CASSPGQGYNEQFF
>TRBJ2-2|once|TRBV2|.
TGTGCCAGTCATGTGGGTACTCGAGGCACCGGGGAGCTGTTTTTT
CASHVGTRGTGELFF
>TRBJ2-1|.|TRBV6-2/TRBV6-3|TRBD2
TGTGCCAGCAGTTACTCGACTAGCGGGAGGGCCGTGGACAATGAGCAGTTCTTC
CASSYSTSGRAVDNEQFF
>TRBJ2-3|once|TRBV11-3|TRBD2
TGTGCCAGCAGCCGAGGGACTAGCGGGGGGGGCACAGATACGCAGTATTTT
CASSRGTSGGGTDTQYF
>TRBJ1-2|.|TRBV24-1|.
TGTGCCACCTCCCGGGACACACAAAACTATGGCTACACCTTC
CATSRDTQNYGYTF
>TRBJ2-7|.|TRBV5-1|TRBD2
TGCGCCAGCAGCTTTAGCGGGGAGAACCAGCAGTACTTC
CASSFSGENQQYF
>TRBJ2-5|.|TRBV5-6|TRBD2
TGTGCCAGCAGCATGGCTAGCGGGGGGGCCGGGGAGACCCAGTACTTC
CASSMASGGAGETQYF
>TRBJ2-2|.|TRBV7-3|.
TGTGCCAGCAGTCCGGACGGGACGGGATACACCGGGGAGCTGTTTTTT
CASSPDGTGYTGELFF
>TRBJ2-2|.|TRBV29-1|.
TGCAGCGTTGAACAGGGGCCGGGCACCGGGGAGCTGTTTTTT
CSVEQGPGTGELFF
>TRBJ2-5|once|TRBV4-1|.
TGCGCCAGCAGCCAAGACGGGGCGGGGCACCAAGAGACCCAGTACTTC
CASSQDGAGHQETQYF
>TRBJ2-1|.|TRBV28|.
TGTGCCAGCAGTTTCTCCCCTGGGCAGGGGGGTGATGAGCAGTTCTTC
CASSFSPGQGGDEQFF
>TRBJ2-1|.|TRBV18|.
TGTGCCAGCTCACCACCGGGGATCCCTAATGAGCAGTTCTTC
CASSPPGIPNEQFF
>TRBJ1-4|once|TRBV18|.
TGTGCCAGCTCACCGGACGGATTGAATGAAAAACTGTTTTTT
CASSPDGLNEKLFF
>TRBJ2-7|.|TRBV5-5|TRBD2
TGTGCCAGCAGCTCCCTAGCGGGAGCTGACGAGCAGTACTTC
CASSSLAGADEQYF
>TRBJ2-5|.|TRBV2|TRBD2
TGTGCCAGCAGTCCCAGACTAGCGGAAGAGACCCAGTACTTC
CASSPRLAEETQYF
>TRBJ1-2|.|TRBV4-1|.
TGCGCCAGCAGCCAAGATGCTAAGGCAGCGAATCACTATGGCTACACCTTC
CASSQDAKAANHYGYTF
>TRBJ2-7|.|TRBV11-1|TRBD2
TGTGCCAGCAGCTTAAATAGCGGGAGCTACGAGCAGTACTTC
CASSLNSGSYEQYF
>TRBJ2-7|.|TRBV6-5|.
TGTGCCAGCTCCCTGGACAGCCTCATTTCCTACGAGCAGTACTTC
CASSLDSLISYEQYF
>TRBJ2-2|.|TRBV27|.
TGTGCCAGCAGAGAACTAAACACCGGGGAGCTGTTTTTT
CASRELNTGELFF
>TRBJ1-2|.|TRBV5-1|.
TGCGCCAGCAGCTTGGAACCGGGCTATGGCTACACCTTC
CASSLEPGYGYTF
>TRBJ1-6|.|TRBV28|.
TGTGCCAGCAGTTCGATAGGGGGGGGTAATTCACCCCTCCACTTT
CASSSIGGGNSPLHF
>TRBJ1-1|once|TRBV11-2|.
TGTGCCAGCCTCGAGTGGACGAACACTGAAGCTTTCTTT
CASLEWTNTEAFF
>TRBJ2-1|.|TRBV7-2|.
TGTGCCAGCAGCCCCCGCCTCCAGGGCAATGAGCAGTTCTTC
CASSPRLQGNEQFF
>TRBJ1-6|.|TRBV27|TRBD1
TGTGCCAGCAGTCCCCAGGGGGGTATTAATTCACCCCTCCACTTT
CASSPQGGINSPLHF
>TRBJ2-6|.|TRBV28|.
TGTGCCAGCAGTTTATACAGCTCTGGGGCCAACGTCCTGACTTTC
CASSLYSSGANVLTF
>TRBJ1-3|.|TRBV7-9|.
TGTGCCAGCAGCTACAGGGTCTCCGGAAACACCATATATTTT
CASSYRVSGNTIYF
>TRBJ1-3|.|TRBV6-6|.
TGTGCCAGCAGCAAACAGCAGCCCGGAAACACCATATATTTT
CASSKQQPGNTIYF